This note documents a single T cell receptor (beta chain) sequence. What it binds is not known. The germline CDR1 and CDR2 sequences are SGHRS and YFSETQ. This CDR3 spans 17 amino acids. J was trimmed by 9 bases and V by 4 bases; bases with no gene match: 16. The sample belongs to a study of cytomegalovirus exposure and HLA in healthy donors. Notes on the study in general: 164 TCR beta chains were listed as cytomegalovirus-associated.

Data came from immunoSEQ multiplex PCR; TCRdb stores just in-frame clones and leaves some out. The sample comprises about 240,000 clones, approximately 83% of which are singletons, and 0.95% to 1.5% rests with the top ten. The chain recombines TRBV5-1 with TRBJ1-1; 12 nucleotides match TRBD1. The material sequenced was PBMCs. This clonotype was sampled from a woman in her 30s in good health and CMV-seropositive. The CDR3 bases are TGCGCCAGCAGCGCACAGTCTGCGGGACAGGGGGCTGATAAAGCTTTCTTT. Translated, it gives CASSAQSAGQGADKAFF.